The T cell receptor beta chain described here comes from a study of blood T cell repertoires in COVID-19. Sequencing used immunoSEQ multiplex PCR; TCRdb keeps in-frame clones, though not all of them. Here the sample spans fewer than 250,000 clones, roughly 80% being singletons. Germline lookup yields CDR1 SEHNR and CDR2 FQNEAQ (reference sequence). There are 17 residues in the CDR3. Germline trimming cut 3 bases from V and 5 bases from J; bases unmatched to any gene: 8. The TCR originated in a woman in her 70s with active or convalescent COVID-19. The chain links TRBV7-9 to TRBJ2-3, with TRBD2 identical over 13 bases. The specimen was peripheral blood. CDR3 sequence: CASSFSGTSGILDTQYF. The CDR3 bases are TGTGCCAGCAGCTTTTCCGGGACTAGCGGGATATTAGATACGCAGTATTTT.